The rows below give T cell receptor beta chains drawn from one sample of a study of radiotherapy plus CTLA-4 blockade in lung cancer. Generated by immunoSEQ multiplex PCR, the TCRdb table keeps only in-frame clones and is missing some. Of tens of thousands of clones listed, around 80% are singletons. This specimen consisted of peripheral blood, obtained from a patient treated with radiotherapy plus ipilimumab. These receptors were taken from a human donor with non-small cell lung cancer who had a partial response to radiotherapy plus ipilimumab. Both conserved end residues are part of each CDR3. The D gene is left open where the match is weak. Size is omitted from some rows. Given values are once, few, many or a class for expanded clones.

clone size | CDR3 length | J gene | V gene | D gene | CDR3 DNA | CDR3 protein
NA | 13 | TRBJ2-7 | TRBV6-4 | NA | TGTGCCCGTCAAAATCGGGACAACTACGAGCAGTACTTC | CARQNRDNYEQYF
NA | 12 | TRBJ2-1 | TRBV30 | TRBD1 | TGTGCCTGGAAGGGACAGGGCGATGAGCAGTTCTTC | CAWKGQGDEQFF
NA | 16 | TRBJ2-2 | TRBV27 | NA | TGTGCCAGCAGTTCCTTTCCCCTTCAGGGTACCGGGGAGCTGTTTTTT | CASSSFPLQGTGELFF
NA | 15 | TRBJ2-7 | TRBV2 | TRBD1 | TGTGCCAGCAGTCGACAGGGGGGGACCTCCTACGAGCAGTACTTC | CASSRQGGTSYEQYF
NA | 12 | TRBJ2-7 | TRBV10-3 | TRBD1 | TGTGCCATCAGTGGGGACAGCTACGAGCAGTACTTC | CAISGDSYEQYF
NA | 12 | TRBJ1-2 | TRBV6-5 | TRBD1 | TGTGCCAGCACAACAGGGGCCTATGGCTACACCTTC | CASTTGAYGYTF
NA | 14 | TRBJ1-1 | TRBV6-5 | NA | TGTGCCAGCAGCCTCAGCGGTGAGAACACTGAAGCTTTCTTT | CASSLSGENTEAFF
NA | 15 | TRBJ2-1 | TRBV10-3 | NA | TGTGCCATCAGTGATATTCCGTCCTCCTACAATGAGCAGTTCTTC | CAISDIPSSYNEQFF
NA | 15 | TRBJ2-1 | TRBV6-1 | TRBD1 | TGTGCCAGCACTTGGGACAGGGCTCCTAACAATGAGCAGTTCTTC | CASTWDRAPNNEQFF
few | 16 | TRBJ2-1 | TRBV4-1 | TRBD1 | TGCGCCAGCAGCCAAGATCCAGGGGGCTTCTACAATGAGCAGTTCTTC | CASSQDPGGFYNEQFF
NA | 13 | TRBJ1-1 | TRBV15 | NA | TGTGCCACCAGCAGAGAAGGGCAGGGGCAAGCTTTCTTT | CATSREGQGQAFF
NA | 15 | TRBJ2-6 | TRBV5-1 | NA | TGCGCCAGCAGCTTCTCGAGCTCTGGGGCCAACGTCCTGACTTTC | CASSFSSSGANVLTF
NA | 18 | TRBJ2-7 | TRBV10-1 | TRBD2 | TGCGCCAGCAGTGAGCCGGGACTAGCGGGGCCGAGCTCCTACGAGCAGTACTTC | CASSEPGLAGPSSYEQYF
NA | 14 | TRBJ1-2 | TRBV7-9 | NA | TGTGCCAGCAGCCAGTCATCCGGGGATGGCGGCTACACCTTC | CASSQSSGDGGYTF
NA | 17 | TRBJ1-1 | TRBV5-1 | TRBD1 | TGCGCCAGCAGCTTCCGTCCCGGGACAGGGGGCCTCACTGAAGCTTTCTTT | CASSFRPGTGGLTEAFF
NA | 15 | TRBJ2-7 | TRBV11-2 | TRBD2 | TGTGCCAGCAGCTTCGGGACTAGCGGCTCCTACGAGCAGTACTTC | CASSFGTSGSYEQYF
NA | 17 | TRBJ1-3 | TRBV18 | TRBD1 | TGTGCCAGCTCACCGACCGGGACAGGGAAGACTGGAAACACCATATATTTT | CASSPTGTGKTGNTIYF
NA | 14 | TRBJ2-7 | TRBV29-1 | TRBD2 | TGCAGCGTTGCCTCCGGGACTAGACCCTACGAGCAGTACTTC | CSVASGTRPYEQYF
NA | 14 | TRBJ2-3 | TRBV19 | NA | TGTGCCAGTAAGGGAGCGTCTAGCACAGATACGCAGTATTTT | CASKGASSTDTQYF
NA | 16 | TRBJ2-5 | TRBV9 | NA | TGTGCCAGCAGCGTAGCTCCCGTAGTGGGCGAAGAGACCCAGTACTTC | CASSVAPVVGEETQYF
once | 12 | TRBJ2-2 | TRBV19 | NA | TGTGCCACCGCTAGGTCCACCGGGGAGCTGTTTTTT | CATARSTGELFF
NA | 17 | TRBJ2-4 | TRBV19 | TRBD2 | TGTGCCAGTAGTACCCACGGGCTAGCGGGGCGTTCAAACATTCAGTACTTC | CASSTHGLAGRSNIQYF
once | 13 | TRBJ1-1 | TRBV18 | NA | TGTGCCAGCTCACAGAGGCAGAACACTGAAGCTTTCTTT | CASSQRQNTEAFF
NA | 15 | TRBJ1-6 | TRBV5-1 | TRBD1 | TGCGCCAGCAGCTCAAGGGACAGCCAAAATTCACCCCTCCACTTT | CASSSRDSQNSPLHF
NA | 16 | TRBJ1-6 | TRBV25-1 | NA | TGTGCCAGCAGTGATCAGCGTGGGGGGTTTAGTTCACCCCTCCACTTT | CASSDQRGGFSSPLHF
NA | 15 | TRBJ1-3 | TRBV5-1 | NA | TGCGCCAGCAGCTTGGGGCAGGGTACTGGAAACACCATATATTTT | CASSLGQGTGNTIYF
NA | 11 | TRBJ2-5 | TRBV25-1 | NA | TGTGCCAGCTCCTTCGGGGAGACCCAGTACTTC | CASSFGETQYF
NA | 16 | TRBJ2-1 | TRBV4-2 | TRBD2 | TGTGCCAGCAGCCAGCTCCTAGCGGGGGAAAGGAATGAGCAGTTCTTC | CASSQLLAGERNEQFF
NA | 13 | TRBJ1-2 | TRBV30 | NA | TGTGCCTGGAGCGGGGGAGGACTAGGAGGCTACACCTTC | CAWSGGGLGGYTF
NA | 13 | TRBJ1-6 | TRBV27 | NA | TGTGCCAGCAGTACGACCCGGCGGTCACCCCTCCACTTT | CASSTTRRSPLHF
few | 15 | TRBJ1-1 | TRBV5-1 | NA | TGCGCCAGCAGCTTTATAGGGGAAACGAACACTGAAGCTTTCTTT | CASSFIGETNTEAFF
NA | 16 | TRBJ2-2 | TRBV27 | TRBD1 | TGTGCCAGCAGTTTAAAGGGACAGCCAAACACCGGGGAGCTGTTTTTT | CASSLKGQPNTGELFF
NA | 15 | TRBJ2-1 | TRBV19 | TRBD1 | TGTGCCAGTAGCCCCGGGACAGGGGTGTACAATGAGCAGTTCTTC | CASSPGTGVYNEQFF
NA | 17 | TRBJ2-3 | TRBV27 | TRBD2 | TGTGCCAGCAGATCCCCCTCGGTACGGGGGGGTATAGATACGCAGTATTTT | CASRSPSVRGGIDTQYF
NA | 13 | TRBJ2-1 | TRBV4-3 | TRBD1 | TGCGCCAGCAGCCAGGCCCGGGACAGGGAGCAGTTCTTC | CASSQARDREQFF